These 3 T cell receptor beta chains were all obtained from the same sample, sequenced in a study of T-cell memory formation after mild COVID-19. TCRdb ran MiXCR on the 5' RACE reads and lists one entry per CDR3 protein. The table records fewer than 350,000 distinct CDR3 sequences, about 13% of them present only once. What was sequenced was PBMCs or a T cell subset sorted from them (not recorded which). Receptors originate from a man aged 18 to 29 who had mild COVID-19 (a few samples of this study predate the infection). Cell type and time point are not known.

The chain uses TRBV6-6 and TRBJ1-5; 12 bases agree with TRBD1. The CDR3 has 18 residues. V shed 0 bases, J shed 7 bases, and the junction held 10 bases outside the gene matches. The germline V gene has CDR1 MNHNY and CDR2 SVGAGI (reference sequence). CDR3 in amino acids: CASSYSSGTGGVGQPQHF. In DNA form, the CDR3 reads TGTGCCAGCAGTTACTCTTCTGGGACAGGGGGCGTGGGGCAGCCCCAGCATTTT.

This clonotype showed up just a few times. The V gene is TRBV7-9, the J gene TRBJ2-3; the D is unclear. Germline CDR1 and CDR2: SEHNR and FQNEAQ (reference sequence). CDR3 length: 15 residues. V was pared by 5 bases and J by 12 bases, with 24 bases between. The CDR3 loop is CASSLERAAGRTQYF. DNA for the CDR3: TGTGCCAGCAGCCTGGAACGGGCCGCAGGCCGTACCCAGTATTTT.

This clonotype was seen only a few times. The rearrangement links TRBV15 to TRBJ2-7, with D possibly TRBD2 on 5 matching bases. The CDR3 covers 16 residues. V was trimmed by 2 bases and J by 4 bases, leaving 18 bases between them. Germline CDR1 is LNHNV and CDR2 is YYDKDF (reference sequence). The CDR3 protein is CATSRIPLGGRYEQYV. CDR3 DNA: TGTGCCACCAGCAGAATACCCCTCGGAGGAAGGTACGAGCAGTACGTC.